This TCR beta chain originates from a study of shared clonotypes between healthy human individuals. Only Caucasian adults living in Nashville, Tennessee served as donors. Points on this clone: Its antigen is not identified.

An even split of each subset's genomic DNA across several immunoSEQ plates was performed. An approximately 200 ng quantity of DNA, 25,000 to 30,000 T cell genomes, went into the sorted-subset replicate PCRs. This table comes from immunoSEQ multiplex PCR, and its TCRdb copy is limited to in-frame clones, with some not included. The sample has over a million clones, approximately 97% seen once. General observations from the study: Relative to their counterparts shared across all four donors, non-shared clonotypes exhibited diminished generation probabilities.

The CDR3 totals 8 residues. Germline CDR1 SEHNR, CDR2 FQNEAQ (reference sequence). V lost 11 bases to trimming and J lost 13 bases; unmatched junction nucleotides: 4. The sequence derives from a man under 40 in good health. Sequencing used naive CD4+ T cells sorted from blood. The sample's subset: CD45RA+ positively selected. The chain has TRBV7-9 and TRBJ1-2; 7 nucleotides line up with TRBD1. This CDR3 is CAGGQTTF. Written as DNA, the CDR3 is TGTGCCGGGGGACAGACCACCTTC.